This TCR beta chain was captured in a study of Ad26.COV2.S vaccination and SARS-CoV-2 variants. Documented treatment: approximately 18 received Ad26.COV2.S at low or high dose, single or two shots; 5 received placebo; per-sample allocation not given. Collection of the samples took place on day 63 after the first injection of vaccine or placebo. This clone was recorded only once. This table comes from immunoSEQ multiplex PCR, and its TCRdb copy is limited to in-frame clones, with some not included. This sample has approximately 300,000 clones, with about 86% found just once. Germline CDR1 KGHSH, CDR2 LQKENI. There are 15 residues in the CDR3. V dropped 2 bases and J dropped 0 bases, with 10 bases sitting between them.

The receptor comes from a person between 18 and 65 years old who received the Ad26.COV2.S COVID-19 vaccine or a placebo. V gene TRBV18 combines with J gene TRBJ1-2; D is ambiguous. Sequencing was performed on peripheral blood, taken in a trial of Ad26.COV2.S vaccine versus placebo. CDR3 sequence: CASSPSKLANYGYTF. For the CDR3, the DNA is TGTGCCAGCTCACCATCGAAGTTAGCTAACTATGGCTACACCTTC.